This TCR beta chain was observed in a study of T-cell reconstitution after alpha-beta-depleted transplantation in children. The CDR3 has 18 amino acids, counting both end residues. Germline loops: CDR1 KGHDR, CDR2 SFDVKD. Study findings and constraints: Several hundred graft clones that had expanded were reportedly the source of alpha-beta T cells about two months after transplant. Some patients' high day-60 TCRbeta diversity was attributed to recipient cells surviving conditioning. Among T cells one year after transplant, newly produced cells accounted for most counts and diversity.

This clonotype was seen a handful of times. What it binds is not known. It is unclear where the CDR3 begins or ends on the DNA, so no DNA is shown, and the CDR3 is as TCRdb lists it. Preparation of the TCRbeta library involved a method that used unique molecular identifiers. TCRdb reprocessed the PCR reads via MiXCR and lists one record per CDR3 protein. This table holds roughly 300,000 distinct CDR3 sequences, 11% found once. This chain links TRBV24-1 with TRBJ2-2; the table's D call, TRBD1, was not checked against the DNA. This specimen consisted of peripheral blood, obtained 180 days after TCRalphabeta/CD19-depleted stem cell transplant. The sequence derives from a male patient aged 2-10 years who had a stem cell transplant for chronic granulomatous disease, so the T cells may come from the graft donor. The CDR3 reads CATSDFTRQGRTPGSCFF.